This TCR beta chain emerged from a study of vaccination effects on CD4 cells after COVID-19. The repertoire was sequenced with immunoSEQ multiplex PCR; TCRdb's copy has only in-frame clones and lacks some. The sample contains approximately 74,000 clones, 65% to 80% of which appear only once. CDR1 is GTSNPN and CDR2 is SVGIG in the germline V gene (reference sequence). The J segment lost 4 bases and the V segment lost 8 bases, leaving 14 bases of the junction unmatched. This CDR3 is built from 15 residues. Findings and limits, study-wide: Clones of infection and vaccine origin contracted markedly late after vaccination.

Between days 10 and 11 of culture, CD4+ T cells were separated out. The participants, recipients of two vaccine doses, got either BNT162b2 or mRNA-1273. Nucleocapsid antibodies were negative in the vaccine recipients, who had never had SARS-CoV-2 infection. On this clone itself: Its antigen remains unknown.

The TCR was taken from a human donor who received a COVID-19 vaccine. The rearrangement uses TRBV30 and TRBJ1-1, with 9 bases identical to TRBD1. The source material was CD4+ T cells from PBMCs cultured without peptide, sampled after COVID-19 vaccination. The CDR3 protein is CAVQGGQGLITEAFF. CDR3 DNA: TGTGCCGTACAAGGGGGACAGGGACTTATCACTGAAGCTTTCTTT.